This T cell receptor beta chain is from a study of blood T cells in healthy people across ages. It was with a sample-barcoded 5' primer and a J-beta primer mix that a second PCR of about 6 to 12 cycles was run. A tag from a template-switch adaptor with 12 random nucleotides marked each cDNA molecule. TCRdb fed the 5' RACE reads into MiXCR, producing one record per CDR3 protein. The sample has roughly 800,000 distinct CDR3 sequences; around 36% are singletons. This clonotype was seen just once. The total RNA that was extracted per sample amounted to at least 5 micrograms. Between the trimmed V and J ends, which lost 3 bases and 1 base, there was a span of 12 bases. This CDR3 is 15 amino acids long.

Sequencing was performed on blood. The TCR was taken from a man between 18 and 35 years old in good health. V usage is TRBV12-3 or TRBV12-4 and J usage is TRBJ1-1; tentatively, D is TRBD1 (5 bases). The DNA of the CDR3 is TGTGCCAGCAGTTTTGGCGGGCAGGGGAACACTGAAGCTTTCTTT. Protein sequence: CASSFGGQGNTEAFF.